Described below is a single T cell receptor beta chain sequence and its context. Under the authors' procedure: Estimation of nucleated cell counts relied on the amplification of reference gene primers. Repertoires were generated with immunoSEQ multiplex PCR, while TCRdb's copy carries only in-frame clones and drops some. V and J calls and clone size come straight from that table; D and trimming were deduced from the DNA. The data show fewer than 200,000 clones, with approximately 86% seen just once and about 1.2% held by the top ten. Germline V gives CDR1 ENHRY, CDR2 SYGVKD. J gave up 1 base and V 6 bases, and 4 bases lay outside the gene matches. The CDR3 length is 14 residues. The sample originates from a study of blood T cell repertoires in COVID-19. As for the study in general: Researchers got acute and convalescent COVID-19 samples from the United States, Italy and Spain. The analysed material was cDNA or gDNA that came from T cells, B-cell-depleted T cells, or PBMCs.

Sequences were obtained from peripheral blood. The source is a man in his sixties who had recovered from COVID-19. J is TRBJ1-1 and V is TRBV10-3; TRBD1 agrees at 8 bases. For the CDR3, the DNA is TGTGCCATCAGGACAGGGGAACAGAACACTGAAGCTTTCTTT. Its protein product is CAIRTGEQNTEAFF.